This T cell receptor beta chain was sequenced for a study of blood T cell repertoires in COVID-19. From germline, CDR1 is MDHEN and CDR2 SYDVKM. With 2 bases removed from V and 7 bases from J, the gap between germline ends came to 17 bases. The CDR3 spans 16 residues. Sequenced by immunoSEQ multiplex PCR; TCRdb stores in-frame clones only, minus some. The sample lists under 300,000 clones, approximately 92% occurring once. The specimen was peripheral blood. This chain uses TRBV28 with TRBJ2-2; possible D gene TRBD2, 5 bases. The sequence was obtained from a woman between 40 and 55 years old who had recovered from COVID-19. CDR3 coding DNA: TGTGCCAGCAGTTTACTGTTAAGCGGTTATAACGGGGAGCTGTTTTTT. Translating gives CASSLLLSGYNGELFF.